This T cell receptor (beta chain) was obtained from a study of blood T cell repertoires in COVID-19. Study-level background: PBMCs, B-cell-depleted T cells, or T cells were the source of the cDNA or gDNA that made up the material.

V lost 0 bases and J 3 bases, leaving 12 bases between the germline ends. This CDR3 spans 15 amino acids. CDR1 and CDR2 from the germline V gene are SGHAT and FQNNGV. The protocol was immunoSEQ multiplex PCR, while the TCRdb copy is restricted to in-frame clones and leaves out a portion. The sample holds under 150,000 clones, around 78% seen once. The chain carries TRBV11-2 and TRBJ2-7; D possibly corresponds to TRBD1 (5 bases). The origin of this receptor is a human donor in a cohort sampled during active COVID-19. Material: peripheral blood. CDR3 nucleotide sequence: TGTGCCAGCAGCTTAGATCTGGACACAGTCTACGAGCAGTACTTC. It translates to CASSLDLDTVYEQYF.